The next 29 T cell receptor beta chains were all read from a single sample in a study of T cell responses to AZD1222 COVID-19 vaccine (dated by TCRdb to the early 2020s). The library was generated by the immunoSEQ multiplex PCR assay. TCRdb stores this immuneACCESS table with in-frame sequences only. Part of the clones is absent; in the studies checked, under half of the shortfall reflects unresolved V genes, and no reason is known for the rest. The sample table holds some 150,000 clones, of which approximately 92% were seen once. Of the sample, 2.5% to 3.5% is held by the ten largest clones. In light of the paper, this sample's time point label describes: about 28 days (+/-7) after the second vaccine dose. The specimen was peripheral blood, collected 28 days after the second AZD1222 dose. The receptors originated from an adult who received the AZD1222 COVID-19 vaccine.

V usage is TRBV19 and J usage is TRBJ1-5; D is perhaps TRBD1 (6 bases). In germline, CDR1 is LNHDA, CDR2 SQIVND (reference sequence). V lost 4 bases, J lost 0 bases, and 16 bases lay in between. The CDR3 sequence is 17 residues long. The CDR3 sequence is CASSKLQGAVSNQPQHF. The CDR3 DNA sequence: TGTGCCAGTAGTAAGTTACAGGGAGCAGTTAGCAATCAGCCCCAGCATTTT. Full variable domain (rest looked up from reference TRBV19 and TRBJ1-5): DGGITQSPKYLFRKEGQNVTLSCEQNLNHDAMYWYRQDPGQGLRLIYYSQIVNDFQKGDIAEGYSVSREKKESFPLTVTSAQKNPTAFYLCASSKLQGAVSNQPQHFGDGTRLSIL.

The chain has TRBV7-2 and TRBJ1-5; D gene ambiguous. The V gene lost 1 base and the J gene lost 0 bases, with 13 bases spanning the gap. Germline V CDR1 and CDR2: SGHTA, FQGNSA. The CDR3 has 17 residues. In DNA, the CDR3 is TGTGCCAGCAGCTTAGTGGCAGCCCTTTATAGCAATCAGCCCCAGCATTTT. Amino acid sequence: CASSLVAALYSNQPQHF.

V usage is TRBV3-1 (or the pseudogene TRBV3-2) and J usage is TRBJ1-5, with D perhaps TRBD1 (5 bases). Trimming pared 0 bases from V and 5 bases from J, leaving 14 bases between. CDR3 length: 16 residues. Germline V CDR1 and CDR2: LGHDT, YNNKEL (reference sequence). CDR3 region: CASSQDSGGGYQPQHF. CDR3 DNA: TGTGCCAGCAGCCAAGATTCCGGGGGAGGGTATCAGCCCCAGCATTTT.

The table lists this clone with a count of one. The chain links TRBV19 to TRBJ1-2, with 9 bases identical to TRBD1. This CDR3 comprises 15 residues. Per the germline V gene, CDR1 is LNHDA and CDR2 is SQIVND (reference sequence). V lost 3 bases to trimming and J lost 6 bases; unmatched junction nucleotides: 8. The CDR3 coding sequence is TGTGCCAGTAGTATGTCTTCCCGGACAGGGGATGGCTACACCTTC. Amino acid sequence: CASSMSSRTGDGYTF.

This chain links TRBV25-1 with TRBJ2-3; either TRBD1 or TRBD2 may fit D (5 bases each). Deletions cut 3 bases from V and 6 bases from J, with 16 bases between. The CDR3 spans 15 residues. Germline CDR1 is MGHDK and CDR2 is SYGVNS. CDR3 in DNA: TGTGCCAGCAGTGACGGCAGGGACGGGGCCGATACGCAGTATTTT. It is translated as CASSDGRDGADTQYF.

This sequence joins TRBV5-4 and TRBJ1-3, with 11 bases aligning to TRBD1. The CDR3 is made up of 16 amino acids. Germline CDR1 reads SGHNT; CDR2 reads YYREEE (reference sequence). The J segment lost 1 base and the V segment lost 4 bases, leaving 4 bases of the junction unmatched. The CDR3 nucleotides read TGTGCCAGCAGCACCGGACAGGGGGCTTCTGGAAACACCATATATTTT. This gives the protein CASSTGQGASGNTIYF.

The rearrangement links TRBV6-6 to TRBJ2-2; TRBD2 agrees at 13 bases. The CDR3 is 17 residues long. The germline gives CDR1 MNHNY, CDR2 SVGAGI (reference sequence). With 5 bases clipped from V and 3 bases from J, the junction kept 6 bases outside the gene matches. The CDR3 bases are TGTGCCAGCAGTCGGACTAGCGGGAGAGCCGACACCGGGGAGCTGTTTTTT. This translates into CASSRTSGRADTGELFF.

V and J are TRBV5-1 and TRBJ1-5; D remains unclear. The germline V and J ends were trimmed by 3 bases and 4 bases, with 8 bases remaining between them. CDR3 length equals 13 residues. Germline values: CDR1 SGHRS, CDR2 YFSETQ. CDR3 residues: CASSSNVNQPQHF. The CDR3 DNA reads TGCGCCAGCAGCTCCAATGTGAATCAGCCCCAGCATTTT.

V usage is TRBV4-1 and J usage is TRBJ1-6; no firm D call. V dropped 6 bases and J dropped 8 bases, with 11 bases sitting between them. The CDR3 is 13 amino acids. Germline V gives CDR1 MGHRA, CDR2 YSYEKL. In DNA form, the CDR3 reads TGCGCCAGCAGTTTAGGGTTGGATTCACCCCTCCACTTT. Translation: CASSLGLDSPLHF.

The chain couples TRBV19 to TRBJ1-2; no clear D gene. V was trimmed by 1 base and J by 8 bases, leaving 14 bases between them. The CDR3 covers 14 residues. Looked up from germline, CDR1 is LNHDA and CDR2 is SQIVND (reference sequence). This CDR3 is CASSIVSDRGGYTF. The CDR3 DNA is TGTGCCAGTAGTATAGTAAGTGATCGCGGAGGCTACACCTTC.

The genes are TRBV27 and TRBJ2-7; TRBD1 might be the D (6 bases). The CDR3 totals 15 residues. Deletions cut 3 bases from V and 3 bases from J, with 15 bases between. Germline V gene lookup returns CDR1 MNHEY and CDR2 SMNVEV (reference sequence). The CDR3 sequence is CASSFRPGHNYEQYF. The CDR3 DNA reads TGTGCCAGCAGTTTCCGACCGGGACACAACTACGAGCAGTACTTC.

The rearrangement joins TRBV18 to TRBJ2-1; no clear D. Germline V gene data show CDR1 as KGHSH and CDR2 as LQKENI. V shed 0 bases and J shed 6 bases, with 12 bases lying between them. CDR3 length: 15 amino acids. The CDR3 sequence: CASSPPARGVNEQFF. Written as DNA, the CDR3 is TGTGCCAGCTCACCACCGGCTCGCGGTGTCAATGAGCAGTTCTTC.

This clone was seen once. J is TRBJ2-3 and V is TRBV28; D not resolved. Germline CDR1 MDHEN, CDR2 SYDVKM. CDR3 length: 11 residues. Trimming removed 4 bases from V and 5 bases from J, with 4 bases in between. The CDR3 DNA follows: TGTGCCAGCAGTTCGGGAGATACGCAGTATTTT. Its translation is CASSSGDTQYF.

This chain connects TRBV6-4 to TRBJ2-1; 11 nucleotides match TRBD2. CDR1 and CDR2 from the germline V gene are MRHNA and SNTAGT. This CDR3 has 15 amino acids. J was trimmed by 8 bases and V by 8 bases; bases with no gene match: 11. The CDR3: CASSRLAGSGDEQFF. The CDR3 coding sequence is TGTGCCAGCTCCCGACTAGCGGGATCGGGGGATGAGCAGTTCTTC.

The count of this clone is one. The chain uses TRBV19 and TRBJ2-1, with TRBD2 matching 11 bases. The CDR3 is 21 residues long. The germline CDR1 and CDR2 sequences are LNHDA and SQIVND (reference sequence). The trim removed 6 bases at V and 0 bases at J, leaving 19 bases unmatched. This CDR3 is CASRPTPGLAETDRSYNEQFF. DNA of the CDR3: TGTGCCAGTAGGCCTACTCCGGGACTAGCGGAAACCGACCGCTCCTACAATGAGCAGTTCTTC. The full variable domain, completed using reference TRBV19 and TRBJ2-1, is DGGITQSPKYLFRKEGQNVTLSCEQNLNHDAMYWYRQDPGQGLRLIYYSQIVNDFQKGDIAEGYSVSREKKESFPLTVTSAQKNPTAFYLCASRPTPGLAETDRSYNEQFFGPGTRLTVL.

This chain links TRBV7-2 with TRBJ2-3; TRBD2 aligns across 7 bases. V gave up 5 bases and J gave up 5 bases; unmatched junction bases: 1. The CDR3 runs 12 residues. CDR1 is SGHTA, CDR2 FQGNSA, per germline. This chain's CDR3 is CASSPSGDTQYF. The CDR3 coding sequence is TGTGCCAGCAGCCCTAGCGGAGATACGCAGTATTTT.

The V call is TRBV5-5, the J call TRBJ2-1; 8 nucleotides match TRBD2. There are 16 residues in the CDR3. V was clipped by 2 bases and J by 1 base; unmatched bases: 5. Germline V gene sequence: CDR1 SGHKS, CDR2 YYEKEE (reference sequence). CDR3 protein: CASSFRTSMSYNEQFF. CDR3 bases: TGTGCCAGCAGCTTCAGGACTAGCATGTCCTACAATGAGCAGTTCTTC. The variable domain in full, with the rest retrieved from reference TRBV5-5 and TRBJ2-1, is DAGVTQSPTHLIKTRGQQVTLRCSPISGHKSVSWYQQVLGQGPQFIFQYYEKEERGRGNFPDRFSARQFPNYSSELNVNALLLGDSALYLCASSFRTSMSYNEQFFGPGTRLTVL.

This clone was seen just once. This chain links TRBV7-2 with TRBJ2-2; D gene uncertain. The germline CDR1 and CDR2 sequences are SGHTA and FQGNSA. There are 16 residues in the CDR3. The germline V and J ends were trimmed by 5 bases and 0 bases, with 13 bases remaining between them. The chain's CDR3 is CASSPRTQSNTGELFF. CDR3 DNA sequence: TGTGCCAGCAGCCCCCGGACCCAATCGAACACCGGGGAGCTGTTTTTT.

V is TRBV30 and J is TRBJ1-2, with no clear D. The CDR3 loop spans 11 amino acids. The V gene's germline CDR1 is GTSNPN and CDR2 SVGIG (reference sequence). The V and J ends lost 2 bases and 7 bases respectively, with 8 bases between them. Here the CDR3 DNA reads TGTGCCTGGAGTCTAGGAAGTGGCTACACCTTC. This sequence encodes CAWSLGSGYTF.

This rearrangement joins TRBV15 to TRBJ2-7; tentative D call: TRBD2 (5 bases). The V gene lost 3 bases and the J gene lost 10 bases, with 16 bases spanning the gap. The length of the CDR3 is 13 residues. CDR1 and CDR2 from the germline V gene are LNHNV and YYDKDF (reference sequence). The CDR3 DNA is TGTGCCACCAGCAGGGATATAGAGGGTACACAGTACTTC. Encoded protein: CATSRDIEGTQYF. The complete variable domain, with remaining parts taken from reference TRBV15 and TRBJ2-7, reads DAMVIQNPRYQVTQFGKPVTLSCSQTLNHNVMYWYQQKSSQAPKLLFHYYDKDFNNEADTPDNFQSRRPNTSFCFLDIRSPGLGDTAMYLCATSRDIEGTQYFGPGTRLTVT.

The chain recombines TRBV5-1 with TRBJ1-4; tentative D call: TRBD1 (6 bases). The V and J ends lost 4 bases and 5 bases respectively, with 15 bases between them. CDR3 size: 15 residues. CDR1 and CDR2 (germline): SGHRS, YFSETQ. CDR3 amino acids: CASSDHRVGNEKLFF. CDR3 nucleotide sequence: TGCGCCAGCAGCGACCACAGGGTCGGGAATGAAAAACTGTTTTTT. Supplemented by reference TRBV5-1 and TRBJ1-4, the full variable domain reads KAGVTQTPRYLIKTRGQQVTLSCSPISGHRSVSWYQQTPGQGLQFLFEYFSETQRNKGNFPGRFSGRQFSNSRSEMNVSTLELGDSALYLCASSDHRVGNEKLFFGSGTQLSVL.

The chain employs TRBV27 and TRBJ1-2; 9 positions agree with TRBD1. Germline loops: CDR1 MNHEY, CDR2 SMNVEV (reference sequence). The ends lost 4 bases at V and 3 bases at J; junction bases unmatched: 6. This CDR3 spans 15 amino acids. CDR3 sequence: CASSSTQGADYGYTF. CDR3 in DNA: TGTGCCAGCAGTTCCACACAGGGGGCGGACTATGGCTACACCTTC.

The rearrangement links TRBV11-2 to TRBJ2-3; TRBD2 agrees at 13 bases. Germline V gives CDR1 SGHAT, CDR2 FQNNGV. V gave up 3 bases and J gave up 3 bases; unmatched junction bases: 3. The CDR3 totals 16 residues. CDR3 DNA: TGTGCCAGCAGCTTGGGACTAGCGGGAACGACAGATACGCAGTATTTT. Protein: CASSLGLAGTTDTQYF.

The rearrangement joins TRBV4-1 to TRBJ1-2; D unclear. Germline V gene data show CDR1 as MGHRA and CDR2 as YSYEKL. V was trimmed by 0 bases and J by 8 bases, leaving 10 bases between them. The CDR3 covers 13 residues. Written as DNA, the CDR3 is TGCGCCAGCAGCCAAGATCCCCCTGGGGGCTACACCTTC. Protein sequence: CASSQDPPGGYTF.

CDR3 sequence reads: CASSQIAQLNEQFF. The CDR3 DNA reads as TGTGCCAGCAGCCAGATTGCCCAGCTCAATGAGCAGTTCTTC. The chain employs TRBV3-1 (or the pseudogene TRBV3-2) and TRBJ2-1; D gene ambiguous. This CDR3 has 14 amino acids. Looked up from germline, CDR1 is LGHDT and CDR2 is YNNKEL (reference sequence). Trimming took 3 bases from V and 6 from J, leaving 12 bases between them.

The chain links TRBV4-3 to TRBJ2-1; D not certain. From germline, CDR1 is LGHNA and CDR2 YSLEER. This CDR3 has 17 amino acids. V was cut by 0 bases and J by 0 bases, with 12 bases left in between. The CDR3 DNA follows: TGCGCCAGCAGCCAAGATTCGTGGTCGAGCTCCTACAATGAGCAGTTCTTC. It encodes CASSQDSWSSSYNEQFF.

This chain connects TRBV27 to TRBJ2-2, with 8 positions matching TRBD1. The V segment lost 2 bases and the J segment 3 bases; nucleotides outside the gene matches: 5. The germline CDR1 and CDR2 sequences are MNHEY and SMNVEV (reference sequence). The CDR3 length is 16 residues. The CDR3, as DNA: TGTGCCAGCAGTTTAGGGCAGGGGGCAGACACCGGGGAGCTGTTTTTT. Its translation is CASSLGQGADTGELFF.

This chain's CDR3 is CATQGAEGNQPQHF. In DNA form, the CDR3 reads TGTGCCACCCAGGGGGCCGAGGGCAATCAGCCCCAGCATTTT. The chain couples TRBV24-1 to TRBJ1-5; TRBD1 aligns across 8 bases. The CDR3 is made up of 14 amino acids. Trimming removed 9 bases from V and 2 bases from J; junction bases left unmatched: 5. Looked up from germline, CDR1 is KGHDR and CDR2 is SFDVKD.

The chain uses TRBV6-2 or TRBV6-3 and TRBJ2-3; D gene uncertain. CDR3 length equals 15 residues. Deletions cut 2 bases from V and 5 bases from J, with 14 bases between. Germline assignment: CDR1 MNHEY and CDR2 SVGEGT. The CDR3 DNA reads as TGTGCCAGCAGTTACCTACCTGTATTGGGAGATACGCAGTATTTT. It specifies CASSYLPVLGDTQYF.